What follows are 26 T cell receptor beta chains derived from one specimen sequenced in a study of blood T cell repertoires in COVID-19. Using immunoSEQ multiplex PCR, the repertoire was profiled, and TCRdb retains in-frame clones only, with some absent. The data contain approximately 120,000 clones, 60% to 85% of them singletons. The sample consisted of peripheral blood. Receptors were obtained from a human donor in a cohort sampled during active or convalescent COVID-19.

This chain links TRBV19 with TRBJ2-5, with D hard to call. Trimming took 5 bases from V and 2 from J, leaving 9 bases between them. This CDR3 region has 13 residues. Germline CDR1 LNHDA, CDR2 SQIVND (reference sequence). Here the CDR3 DNA reads TGTGCCAGTAGTGTACAAATTCAAGAGACCCAGTACTTC. Translating it yields CASSVQIQETQYF.

This chain joins TRBV3-1 (or the pseudogene TRBV3-2) and TRBJ1-5; 7 bases agree with TRBD1. Losses at the gene ends were 4 bases for V and 4 bases for J; bases not matched to a gene: 10. CDR1 is LGHDT and CDR2 is YNNKEL in the germline V gene (reference sequence). CDR3 length equals 16 residues. The CDR3: CASSPYTGQANQPQHF. The DNA for the CDR3 is TGTGCCAGCAGCCCATATACCGGACAGGCGAATCAGCCCCAGCATTTT.

This chain links TRBV5-4 with TRBJ2-7; D is perhaps TRBD2 (5 bases). The length of the CDR3 is 14 residues. The V gene lost 4 bases and the J gene lost 0 bases, with 11 bases spanning the gap. Germline CDR1 and CDR2: SGHNT and YYREEE (reference sequence). CDR3 in DNA: TGTGCCAGCAGCCCCCGGGAAGTCTCCTACGAGCAGTACTTC. Amino acids: CASSPREVSYEQYF.

The chain employs TRBV5-1 and TRBJ2-2; no clear D gene. The CDR3 has 16 residues. The germline V gene encodes CDR1 SGHRS and CDR2 YFSETQ. Trimming removed 0 bases from V and 3 bases from J, with 12 bases in between. Here the CDR3 DNA reads TGCGCCAGCAGCTTGGTCCCCGAGTTGGACACCGGGGAGCTGTTTTTT. Translated, it gives CASSLVPELDTGELFF.

J is TRBJ2-7 and V is TRBV3-1 (or the pseudogene TRBV3-2); 10 positions agree with TRBD1. V lost 1 base, J lost 7 bases, and 7 bases stayed unmatched. This CDR3 spans 15 amino acids. In germline, CDR1 is LGHDT, CDR2 YNNKEL (reference sequence). The CDR3 spells CASSQARQGAREQYF. CDR3 nucleotide sequence: TGTGCCAGCAGCCAAGCGAGACAGGGGGCTCGAGAGCAGTACTTC.

The chain couples TRBV5-4 to TRBJ2-1; 8 bases line up with TRBD1. Germline-derived CDR1 and CDR2 are SGHNT and YYREEE (reference sequence). The J segment lost 6 bases and the V segment lost 4 bases, leaving 9 bases of the junction unmatched. This CDR3 is 15 amino acids long. The CDR3, as DNA: TGTGCCAGCAGCGACCCCGGGACAGGTCTCAATGAGCAGTTCTTC. As protein: CASSDPGTGLNEQFF.

This clone was recorded once. The chain carries TRBV9 and TRBJ1-2; the D gene is possibly TRBD1 (5 bases). Germline V gene sequence: CDR1 SGDLS, CDR2 YYNGEE. Trimming left V 4 bases short and J 1 base short, with 17 bases between. The CDR3 runs to 16 residues. In DNA, the CDR3 is TGTGCCAGCAGCCCAAGGGGAGGCAGCGATAACTATGGCTACACCTTC. Translating it yields CASSPRGGSDNYGYTF. Full variable domain (rest looked up from reference TRBV9 and TRBJ1-2): DSGVTQTPKHLITATGQRVTLRCSPRSGDLSVYWYQQSLDQGLQFLIQYYNGEERAKGNILERFSAQQFPDLHSELNLSSLELGDSALYFCASSPRGGSDNYGYTFGSGTRLTVV.

This chain joins TRBV6-5 and TRBJ1-1, with TRBD1 identical over 8 bases. CDR1 and CDR2 from the germline V gene are MNHEY and SVGAGI. The ends lost 0 bases at V and 10 bases at J; junction bases unmatched: 1. The CDR3 runs to 12 residues. For the CDR3, the DNA is TGTGCCAGCAGTTACTCAACAGGGGGAGCTTTCTTT. This translates into CASSYSTGGAFF.

V and J are TRBV4-3 and TRBJ2-2; D gene unclear. Trimming pared 3 bases from V and 4 bases from J, leaving 9 bases between. The CDR3 covers 14 residues. Per the germline V gene, CDR1 is LGHNA and CDR2 is YSLEER. Written as DNA, the CDR3 is TGCGCCAGCAGCCATGACATTCGCACCGGGGAGCTGTTTTTT. The encoded protein is CASSHDIRTGELFF.

The chain recombines TRBV7-2 with TRBJ2-3; 8 positions agree with TRBD1. Germline loops: CDR1 SGHTA, CDR2 FQGNSA. V lost 6 bases to trimming and J lost 4 bases; unmatched junction nucleotides: 12. The CDR3 has 16 amino acids. Here the CDR3 reads CASRSDRGRWSDTQYF. As DNA, the CDR3 is TGTGCCAGCAGATCTGACAGGGGACGATGGTCAGATACGCAGTATTTT.

This clone was picked up a small number of times. V usage is TRBV6-5 and J usage is TRBJ2-5; D is possibly TRBD2 (6 bases). V was clipped by 6 bases and J by 7 bases, with 18 bases between them. Germline V gives CDR1 MNHEY, CDR2 SVGAGI. The CDR3 covers 14 residues. The CDR3 sequence is CASRRDGSQGTQYF. DNA for the CDR3: TGTGCCAGCAGGCGGGACGGATCCCAGGGGACCCAGTACTTC.

This chain uses TRBV10-3 with TRBJ2-5; TRBD2 might be the D (7 bases). This CDR3 is 13 amino acids long. CDR1 is ENHRY, CDR2 SYGVKD, per germline. V dropped 5 bases and J dropped 1 base, with 8 bases sitting between them. CDR3 loop: CAISRGAQETQYF. For the CDR3, the DNA is TGTGCCATCAGTCGGGGGGCCCAAGAGACCCAGTACTTC.

The CDR3 DNA reads as TGTGCCAGCAGTCCCAACCTAAGCGGGGTCCGTGGGAGTGAGCAGTTCTTC. Its translation: CASSPNLSGVRGSEQFF. The genes are TRBV6-6 and TRBJ2-1, with 7 bases fitting TRBD2. Germline-derived CDR1 and CDR2 are MNHNY and SVGAGI (reference sequence). This CDR3 is built from 17 residues. The ends lost 5 bases at V and 9 bases at J; junction bases unmatched: 19.

The CDR3 DNA is TGTGCCACCAGTGATTTGTTTCCAGAGGCCTACGAGCAGTACTTC. Encoded protein: CATSDLFPEAYEQYF. The chain couples TRBV24-1 to TRBJ2-7; no reliable D call. Trimming cost V 0 bases and J 2 bases, with 10 bases left between them. Germline CDR1 is KGHDR and CDR2 is SFDVKD. The length of the CDR3 is 15 residues.

This clone was observed a handful of times. The gene calls are TRBV6-5 and TRBJ2-3; 8 nucleotides align to TRBD1. V lost 6 bases, J lost 2 bases, and 7 bases stayed unmatched. CDR3 size: 15 residues. Per germline, CDR1 MNHEY and CDR2 SVGAGI. The CDR3 is CASRRQGQSTDTQYF. The CDR3 DNA is TGTGCCAGCAGGCGACAGGGGCAATCCACAGATACGCAGTATTTT.

The V and J genes are TRBV6-5 and TRBJ1-1; no definite D call. CDR1 MNHEY and CDR2 SVGAGI come from the germline V gene. The CDR3 length is 16 residues. V lost 0 bases and J lost 5, with 16 bases in between. The CDR3 loop reads CASSYSSGPRGTEAFF. Written as DNA, the CDR3 is TGTGCCAGCAGTTACTCGTCGGGCCCTCGGGGAACTGAAGCTTTCTTT.

The chain joins TRBV19 to TRBJ2-2; the D gene is possibly TRBD1 (6 bases). CDR1 and CDR2 from the germline V gene are LNHDA and SQIVND (reference sequence). The CDR3 totals 14 residues. V lost 3 bases and J lost 5, with 10 bases in between. CDR3 DNA sequence: TGTGCCAGTAGTATGGGGGCGCAGACCGGGGAGCTGTTTTTT. This sequence encodes CASSMGAQTGELFF.

V usage is TRBV3-1 (or the pseudogene TRBV3-2) and J usage is TRBJ1-1; D might be TRBD1 (5 bases). The germline V gene encodes CDR1 LGHDT and CDR2 YNNKEL (reference sequence). Trimming removed 5 bases from V and 5 bases from J, with 18 bases in between. The CDR3 has 15 amino acids. The DNA for the CDR3 is TGTGCCAGCAGCTCCATCGGGCGGGGGGGTACTGAAGCTTTCTTT. Its protein is CASSSIGRGGTEAFF.

The rearrangement joins TRBV18 to TRBJ2-7, with 9 bases matching TRBD1. Looked up from germline, CDR1 is KGHSH and CDR2 is LQKENI. The V gene end was trimmed by 4 bases and the J gene end by 2 bases; junction bases not matched to a gene: 6. The CDR3 loop spans 15 amino acids. The CDR3 bases are TGTGCCAGCTCACGGCCGGGACAGGGCGCCTACGAGCAGTACTTC. Amino acid sequence: CASSRPGQGAYEQYF.

This clone was observed a few times. This chain links TRBV2 with TRBJ1-5, with D perhaps matching TRBD1 (6 bases). The V end lost 3 bases, the J end lost 6 bases, and 12 bases lay between the germline ends. The CDR3 totals 14 residues. Germline CDR1 SNHLY, CDR2 FYNNEI. CDR3 bases: TGTGCCAGCAGTGATACAGGGTATTTTCAGCCCCAGCATTTT. It encodes CASSDTGYFQPQHF.

This chain uses TRBV19 with TRBJ1-2; TRBD1 matches at 10 bases. The V gene end was trimmed by 8 bases and the J gene end by 3 bases; junction bases not matched to a gene: 12. CDR1 and CDR2 from the germline V gene are LNHDA and SQIVND (reference sequence). This CDR3 spans 16 amino acids. Here the CDR3 reads CASARDRGNLDYGYTF. The CDR3 nucleotides read TGTGCCAGTGCCCGGGACAGGGGTAATTTGGACTATGGCTACACCTTC.

V and J are TRBV6-6 and TRBJ2-3; D might be TRBD2 (5 bases). The CDR3 is 16 amino acids. V lost 3 bases, J lost 1 base, and 14 bases lay in between. In germline, CDR1 is MNHNY, CDR2 SVGAGI (reference sequence). CDR3 sequence reads: CASSYSSPVGTDTQYF. CDR3 sequence (DNA): TGTGCCAGCAGTTATTCTAGCCCGGTTGGCACAGATACGCAGTATTTT.

The CDR3 DNA reads TGTGCCAGTAGTATAAGACTAGCGGGGGGTAACAATGAGCAGTTCTTC. It encodes CASSIRLAGGNNEQFF. The V call is TRBV19, the J call TRBJ2-1, with 13 bases identical to TRBD2. J gave up 5 bases and V 2 bases, and 3 bases lay outside the gene matches. This CDR3 comprises 16 residues. The germline gives CDR1 LNHDA, CDR2 SQIVND (reference sequence).

The chain joins TRBV15 to TRBJ2-7; a possible D gene is TRBD1 (6 bases). Germline loops: CDR1 LNHNV, CDR2 YYDKDF (reference sequence). This CDR3 region has 14 residues. V lost 5 bases and J 7 bases, leaving 18 bases between the germline ends. The CDR3 DNA is TGTGCCACCAGCCGTGATGTGGGGGCGTGGGAGCAGTACTTC. This sequence encodes CATSRDVGAWEQYF.

In this sample, this clone turned up once. CDR3 nucleotide sequence: TGTGCCAGTCGGACAGGACAGGGGGCAACGGAGACTGAAGCTTTCTTT. It yields the protein CASRTGQGATETEAFF. The chain joins TRBV19 to TRBJ1-1, with 11 bases lining up with TRBD1. V shed 8 bases and J 5 bases; nucleotides not matched to a gene: 13. This CDR3 contains 16 residues. Germline V CDR1 and CDR2: LNHDA, SQIVND (reference sequence).

The chain employs TRBV18 and TRBJ1-1, with 7 positions matching TRBD1. The V gene end was trimmed by 2 bases and the J gene end by 3 bases; junction bases not matched to a gene: 6. The CDR3 has 15 residues. Germline V lookup: CDR1 KGHSH, CDR2 LQKENI. The CDR3 sequence: CASSPTNTGDTEAFF. In DNA form, the CDR3 reads TGTGCCAGCTCACCAACAAACACAGGGGACACTGAAGCTTTCTTT.